Listed below are T cell receptor beta chains from one sample, sequenced in a study of blood T cell repertoires in COVID-19. The assay was immunoSEQ multiplex PCR, and TCRdb's table has in-frame clones only and misses some. The sample holds 130,000 or so clones, about 80% seen once. Sequencing was done on a sample of PBMCs or T cells enriched from blood (not recorded which). The source is a man between 45 and 60 years old who had recovered from COVID-19. The CDR3 runs from the conserved cysteine through the conserved F or W. D genes are given only for firm matches. Clone size is shown for a subset of rows, as once, few, many or a class of expanded clone.

J: TRBJ2-1; V: TRBV14; D: TRBD2; size: -; DNA: TGTGCCAGCGGACAAAGGACTAGCATCCACAATGAGCAGTTCTTC; CDR3: CASGQRTSIHNEQFF
J: TRBJ2-7; V: TRBV2; D: TRBD1; size: -; DNA: TGTGCCAGCAGCTACAGCGGACAGGGCTACGAGCAGTACTTC; CDR3: CASSYSGQGYEQYF
J: TRBJ2-5; V: TRBV7-2; D: -; size: once; DNA: TGTGCCAGCATCGTCCGGGCGGGGCGACAAGAGACCCAGTACTTC; CDR3: CASIVRAGRQETQYF
J: TRBJ1-2; V: TRBV7-2; D: TRBD1; size: -; DNA: TGTGCCAGCAGCTTAGCCTTGACAGGGGAAGGGCTCGGTTACACCTTC; CDR3: CASSLALTGEGLGYTF
J: TRBJ2-5; V: TRBV19; D: TRBD2; size: -; DNA: TGTGCCAGTAGCTGGGGGGGAGCCAGCCAAGAGACCCAGTACTTC; CDR3: CASSWGGASQETQYF
J: TRBJ2-7; V: TRBV6-5; D: -; size: -; DNA: TGTGCCAGCAGTTACACCAATCAGGCCGAGCAGTACTTC; CDR3: CASSYTNQAEQYF
J: TRBJ2-1; V: TRBV12-3/TRBV12-4; D: TRBD1; size: -; DNA: TGTGCCAGCAGCCGGGACAGGGAAGGCGAGCAGTTCTTC; CDR3: CASSRDREGEQFF
J: TRBJ1-1; V: TRBV9; D: TRBD1; size: -; DNA: TGTGCCAGCAGCGTAGATGGGACAGTGAACACTGAAGCTTTCTTT; CDR3: CASSVDGTVNTEAFF
J: TRBJ2-1; V: TRBV7-6; D: TRBD2; size: few; DNA: TGTGCCAGCAGCTTGCCCGGGACTAAATACAATGAGCAGTTCTTC; CDR3: CASSLPGTKYNEQFF
J: TRBJ2-4; V: TRBV7-2; D: TRBD1; size: -; DNA: TGTGCCAGCAGCTTAGCGCTCGGACAGGATTATACCCTAGCCAAAAACATTCAGTACTTC; CDR3: CASSLALGQDYTLAKNIQYF
J: TRBJ1-6; V: TRBV28; D: TRBD1; size: few; DNA: TGTGCCAGCAGGAGGACAGGGGGAAGGTCACCCCTCCACTTT; CDR3: CASRRTGGRSPLHF
J: TRBJ1-5; V: TRBV10-3; D: TRBD1; size: -; DNA: TGTGCCATCAGTCCGGGACAGGGGGGCTTTGGCAATCAGCCCCAGCATTTT; CDR3: CAISPGQGGFGNQPQHF
J: TRBJ2-7; V: TRBV27; D: TRBD2; size: -; DNA: TGTGCCAGCAGTTTATCGGGGAGGGACTGGTACTTC; CDR3: CASSLSGRDWYF
J: TRBJ1-3; V: TRBV7-2; D: -; size: once; DNA: TGTGCCAGCAGACAAGGGGCTGGAAACACCATATATTTT; CDR3: CASRQGAGNTIYF
J: TRBJ1-5; V: TRBV5-8; D: -; size: -; DNA: TGTGCCAGCAGCTTGGGCGAGAATCAGCCCCAGCATTTT; CDR3: CASSLGENQPQHF
J: TRBJ1-5; V: TRBV6-2/TRBV6-3; D: TRBD1; size: -; DNA: TGTGCCAGCAGCCCCCGGGACAGCTTTCAAAATCAGCCCCAGCATTTT; CDR3: CASSPRDSFQNQPQHF
J: TRBJ2-2; V: TRBV5-1; D: -; size: once; DNA: TGCGCCAGCCGCTCACTTACGAACACCGGGGAGCTGTTTTTT; CDR3: CASRSLTNTGELFF
J: TRBJ2-5; V: TRBV5-1; D: TRBD1; size: once; DNA: TGCGCCAGCAGCTCTGGAGGGACAGGGGGCGGAGAGACCCAGTACTTC; CDR3: CASSSGGTGGGETQYF
J: TRBJ2-5; V: TRBV12-3/TRBV12-4; D: -; size: -; DNA: TGTGCCAGCAGTGCTAGCTTGTTGGAGACCCAGTACTTC; CDR3: CASSASLLETQYF
J: TRBJ2-2; V: TRBV5-5; D: -; size: -; DNA: TGTGCCAGCAGCGGGCGCAGACAGGTTTCCGGGGAGCTGTTTTTT; CDR3: CASSGRRQVSGELFF
J: TRBJ1-2; V: TRBV5-4; D: -; size: -; DNA: TGTGCCAGCAGTCTAACAGGGCTACATGGCTACACCTTC; CDR3: CASSLTGLHGYTF
J: TRBJ1-2; V: TRBV10-3; D: -; size: few; DNA: TGTGCCATCGGGGCGACAGGAGAGTATGGCTACACCTTC; CDR3: CAIGATGEYGYTF
J: TRBJ1-1; V: TRBV6-5; D: TRBD1; size: once; DNA: TGTGCCAGCACCACGACAGGGAAGAACACTGAAGCTTTCTTT; CDR3: CASTTTGKNTEAFF
J: TRBJ2-1; V: TRBV14; D: TRBD2; size: -; DNA: TGTGCCAGCAGCCTTGCGGGGGGCAGTAATGAGCAGTTCTTC; CDR3: CASSLAGGSNEQFF
J: TRBJ1-5; V: TRBV19; D: -; size: -; DNA: TGTGCCAGTAGTACAACAGGACATAGCAATCAGCCCCAGCATTTT; CDR3: CASSTTGHSNQPQHF
J: TRBJ2-1; V: TRBV6-5; D: TRBD1; size: -; DNA: TGTGCCAGCAGCCGAGACAGGGGCTCCTACAATGAGCAGTTCTTC; CDR3: CASSRDRGSYNEQFF
J: TRBJ2-3; V: TRBV14; D: TRBD2; size: once; DNA: TGTGCCAGCAGCCCCTATCGACTAGCGGGGGAACGTGATACGCAGTATTTT; CDR3: CASSPYRLAGERDTQYF
J: TRBJ1-1; V: TRBV2; D: -; size: once; DNA: TGTGCCAGCGGAAACAGGGCTGACACTGAAGCTTTCTTT; CDR3: CASGNRADTEAFF
J: TRBJ1-1; V: TRBV30; D: -; size: -; DNA: TGTGCCTGGAGGAGAGAGGGGAACACTGAAGCTTTCTTT; CDR3: CAWRREGNTEAFF
J: TRBJ2-5; V: TRBV10-3; D: TRBD2; size: -; DNA: TGTGCCATCAAGGCGGGGGGGCAAGAGACCCAGTACTTC; CDR3: CAIKAGGQETQYF